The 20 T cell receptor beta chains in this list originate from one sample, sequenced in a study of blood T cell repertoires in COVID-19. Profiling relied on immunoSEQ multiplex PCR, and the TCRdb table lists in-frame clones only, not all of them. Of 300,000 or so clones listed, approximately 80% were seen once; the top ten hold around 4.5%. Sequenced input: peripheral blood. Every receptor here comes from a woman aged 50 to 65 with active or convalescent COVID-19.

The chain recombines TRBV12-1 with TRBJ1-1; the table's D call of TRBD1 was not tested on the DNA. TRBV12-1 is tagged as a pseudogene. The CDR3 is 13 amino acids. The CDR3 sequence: CASSRQGHTEAFF. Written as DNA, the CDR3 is TGTGCCAGCAGCCGACAGGGTCACACTGAAGCTTTCTTT.

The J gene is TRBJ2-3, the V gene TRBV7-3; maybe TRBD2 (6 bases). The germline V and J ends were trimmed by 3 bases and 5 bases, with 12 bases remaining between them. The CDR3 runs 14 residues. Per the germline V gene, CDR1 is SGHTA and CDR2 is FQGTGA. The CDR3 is CASSLRGFRDTQYF. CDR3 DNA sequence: TGTGCCAGCAGCTTGCGGGGATTCCGAGATACGCAGTATTTT.

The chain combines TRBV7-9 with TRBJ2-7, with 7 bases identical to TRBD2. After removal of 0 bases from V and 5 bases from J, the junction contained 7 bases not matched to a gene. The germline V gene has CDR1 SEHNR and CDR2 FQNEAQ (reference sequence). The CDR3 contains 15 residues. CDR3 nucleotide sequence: TGTGCCAGCAGCTTAGCGGGAGGGCAAAGAGACGAGCAGTACTTC. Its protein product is CASSLAGGQRDEQYF.

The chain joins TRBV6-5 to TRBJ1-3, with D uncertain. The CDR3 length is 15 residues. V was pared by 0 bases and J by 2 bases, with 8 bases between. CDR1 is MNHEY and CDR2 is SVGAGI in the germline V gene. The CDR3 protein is CASSYSVYAGNTIYF. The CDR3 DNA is TGTGCCAGCAGTTACTCGGTCTACGCTGGAAACACCATATATTTT.

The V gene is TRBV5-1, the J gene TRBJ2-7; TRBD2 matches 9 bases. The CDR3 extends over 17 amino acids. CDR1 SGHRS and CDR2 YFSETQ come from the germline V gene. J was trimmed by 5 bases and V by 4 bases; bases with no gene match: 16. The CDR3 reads CASSPGLARGGFDEQYF. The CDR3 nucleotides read TGCGCCAGCAGCCCGGGACTAGCCCGGGGAGGTTTTGACGAGCAGTACTTC.

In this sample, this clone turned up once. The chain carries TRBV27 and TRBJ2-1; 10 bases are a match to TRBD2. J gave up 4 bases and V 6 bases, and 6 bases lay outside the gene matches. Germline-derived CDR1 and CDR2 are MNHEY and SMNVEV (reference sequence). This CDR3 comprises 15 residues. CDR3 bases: TGTGCCAGCAGGATTAGCGGGAGGCCTTACAATGAGCAGTTCTTC. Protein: CASRISGRPYNEQFF.

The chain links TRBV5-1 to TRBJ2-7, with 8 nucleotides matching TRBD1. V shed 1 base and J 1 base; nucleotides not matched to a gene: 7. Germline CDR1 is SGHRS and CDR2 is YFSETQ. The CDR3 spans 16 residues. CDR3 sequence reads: CASSLLDRADSYEQYF. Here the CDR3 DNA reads TGCGCCAGCAGCTTGTTGGACAGGGCGGATTCCTACGAGCAGTACTTC.

CDR3 loop: CASNPQLAVTQYF. Here the CDR3 DNA reads TGTGCCAGCAACCCCCAACTAGCGGTCACGCAGTATTTT. V gene TRBV6-2 or TRBV6-3 combines with J gene TRBJ2-3; 8 nucleotides agree with TRBD2. The CDR3 spans 13 residues. The V segment lost 7 bases and the J segment 9 bases; nucleotides outside the gene matches: 9. Germline-derived CDR1 and CDR2 are MNHEY and SVGEGT.

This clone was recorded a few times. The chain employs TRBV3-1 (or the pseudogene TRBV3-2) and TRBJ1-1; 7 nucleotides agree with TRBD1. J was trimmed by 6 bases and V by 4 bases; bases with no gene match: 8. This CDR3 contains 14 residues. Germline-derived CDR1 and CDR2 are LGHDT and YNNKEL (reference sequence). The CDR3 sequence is CASSPRTGRSEAFF. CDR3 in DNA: TGTGCCAGCAGCCCCCGGACAGGCCGTTCTGAAGCTTTCTTT.

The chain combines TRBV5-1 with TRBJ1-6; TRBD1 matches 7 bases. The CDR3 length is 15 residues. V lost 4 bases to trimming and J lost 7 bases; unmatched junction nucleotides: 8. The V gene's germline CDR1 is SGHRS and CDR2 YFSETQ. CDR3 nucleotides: TGCGCCAGCAGCCCTGGGGGGACAGCGAATTCACCCCTCCACTTT. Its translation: CASSPGGTANSPLHF.

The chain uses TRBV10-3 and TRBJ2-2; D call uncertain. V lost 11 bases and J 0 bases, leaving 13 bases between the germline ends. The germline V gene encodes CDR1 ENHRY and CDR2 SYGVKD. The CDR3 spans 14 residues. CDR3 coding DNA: TGTGCCGTCTTGCGAGGAACGAACACCGGGGAGCTGTTTTTT. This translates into CAVLRGTNTGELFF.

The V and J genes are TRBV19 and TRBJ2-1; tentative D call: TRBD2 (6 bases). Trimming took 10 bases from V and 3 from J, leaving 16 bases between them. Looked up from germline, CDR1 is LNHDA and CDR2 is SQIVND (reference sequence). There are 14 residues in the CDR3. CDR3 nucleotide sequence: TGTGCCACTACTAGCATAGGGGACTACAATGAGCAGTTCTTC. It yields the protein CATTSIGDYNEQFF. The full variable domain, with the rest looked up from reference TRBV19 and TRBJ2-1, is DGGITQSPKYLFRKEGQNVTLSCEQNLNHDAMYWYRQDPGQGLRLIYYSQIVNDFQKGDIAEGYSVSREKKESFPLTVTSAQKNPTAFYLCATTSIGDYNEQFFGPGTRLTVL.

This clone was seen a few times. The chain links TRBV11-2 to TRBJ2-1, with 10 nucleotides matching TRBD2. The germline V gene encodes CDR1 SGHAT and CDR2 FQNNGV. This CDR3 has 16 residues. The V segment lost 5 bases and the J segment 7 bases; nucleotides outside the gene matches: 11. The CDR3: CASSDSGRAWGNEQFF. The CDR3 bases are TGTGCCAGCAGCGACAGCGGGAGGGCCTGGGGGAATGAGCAGTTCTTC.

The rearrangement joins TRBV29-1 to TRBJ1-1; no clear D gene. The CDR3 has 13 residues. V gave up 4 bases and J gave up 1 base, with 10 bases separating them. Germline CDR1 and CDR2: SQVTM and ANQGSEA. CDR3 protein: CSVVEQWNTEAFF. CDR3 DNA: TGCAGCGTTGTTGAACAGTGGAACACTGAAGCTTTCTTT.

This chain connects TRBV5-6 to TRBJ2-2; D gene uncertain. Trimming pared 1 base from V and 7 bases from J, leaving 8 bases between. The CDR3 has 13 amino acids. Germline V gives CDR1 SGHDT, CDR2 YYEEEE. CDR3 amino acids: CASSLLRFGELFF. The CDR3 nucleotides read TGTGCCAGCAGCTTGTTGCGTTTCGGGGAGCTGTTTTTT.

CDR3 sequence (DNA): TGCGCCAGCAGCCCGGGACTAGCAGGCGGCCTCTACGAGCAGTACTTC. Its protein product is CASSPGLAGGLYEQYF. The rearrangement joins TRBV5-1 to TRBJ2-7, with TRBD2 matching over 9 bases. Trimming removed 4 bases from V and 3 bases from J; junction bases left unmatched: 11. The CDR3 has 16 amino acids. CDR1 and CDR2 from the germline V gene are SGHRS and YFSETQ.

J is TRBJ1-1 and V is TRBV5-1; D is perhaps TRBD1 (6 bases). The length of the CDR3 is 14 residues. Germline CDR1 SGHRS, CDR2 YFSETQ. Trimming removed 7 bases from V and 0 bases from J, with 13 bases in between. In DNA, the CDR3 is TGCGCCAGCGGGGACACTAAAATGAACACTGAAGCTTTCTTT. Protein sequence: CASGDTKMNTEAFF.

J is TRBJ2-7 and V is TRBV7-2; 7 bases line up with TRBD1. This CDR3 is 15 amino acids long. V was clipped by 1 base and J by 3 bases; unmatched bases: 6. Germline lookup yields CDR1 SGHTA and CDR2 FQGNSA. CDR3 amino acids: CASSLEGAPDYEQYF. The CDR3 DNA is TGTGCCAGCAGCTTAGAGGGGGCACCCGACTACGAGCAGTACTTC.

The CDR3: CASLTGTSGSSTDTQYF. CDR3 in DNA: TGCGCCAGCTTGACCGGGACTAGCGGGAGTAGCACAGATACGCAGTATTTT. The rearrangement joins TRBV10-1 to TRBJ2-3, with 14 bases that match TRBD2. This CDR3 contains 17 residues. Losses at the gene ends were 8 bases for V and 0 bases for J; bases not matched to a gene: 7. The germline gives CDR1 WNHNN, CDR2 SYGVQD (reference sequence).

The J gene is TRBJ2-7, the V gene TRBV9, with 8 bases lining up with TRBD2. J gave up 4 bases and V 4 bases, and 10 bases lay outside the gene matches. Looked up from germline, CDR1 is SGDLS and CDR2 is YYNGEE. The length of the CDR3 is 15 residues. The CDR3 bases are TGTGCCAGCAGCCCACGGAGCCGACTAGCGTACGAGCAGTACTTC. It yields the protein CASSPRSRLAYEQYF.